These T cell receptor beta chains were read from a single sample in a study of T cell responses to AZD1222 COVID-19 vaccine. Libraries were prepared by immunoSEQ multiplex PCR; TCRdb keeps only in-frame clonotypes and omits some of them. The profile covers 90,000 to 120,000 clones, with 70% to 90% appearing a single time and about 5% taken by the ten largest. The specimen comprised peripheral blood, sampled 28 days after the second AZD1222 dose. These receptors all come from an adult who received the AZD1222 COVID-19 vaccine. Both conserved end residues are part of each CDR3. The order of the fields is clone size, J gene, D gene, V gene, CDR3 protein, CDR3 DNA. A D gene is named only where the DNA matches it firmly. A row's size may be missing; if present it is once, few, many or a size class.

. TRBJ1-2 . TRBV10-1 CASSLNELGYGYTF TGCGCCAGCAGTCTCAACGAGCTCGGCTATGGCTACACCTTC
. TRBJ1-3 TRBD1 TRBV19 CASSDAGTGGGNTIYF TGTGCCAGTAGTGACGCCGGGACAGGGGGTGGAAACACCATATATTTT
once TRBJ2-1 . TRBV5-1 CASSTDSNYNEQFF TGCGCCAGCAGCACGGACTCTAACTACAATGAGCAGTTCTTC
. TRBJ2-5 TRBD1 TRBV28 CASSLIPGQGRGAQYF TGTGCCAGCAGTCTAATACCGGGACAGGGGCGGGGGGCCCAGTACTTC
. TRBJ1-2 . TRBV27 CASSFIGEGGYTF TGTGCCAGCAGTTTTATAGGGGAAGGAGGCTACACCTTC
. TRBJ2-7 . TRBV11-2 CASSLEPYEQYF TGTGCCAGCAGCTTAGAACCATACGAGCAGTACTTC
. TRBJ1-2 . TRBV28 CASSLQGYGYTF TGTGCCAGCAGTTTACAGGGTTATGGCTACACCTTC
. TRBJ2-7 TRBD1 TRBV13 CASSLVGTGYEQYF TGTGCCAGCAGCTTAGTAGGGACAGGTTACGAGCAGTACTTC
. TRBJ2-7 . TRBV10-1 CASSGQQAYEQYF TGCGCCAGCAGTGGACAGCAAGCCTACGAGCAGTACTTC
. TRBJ1-6 TRBD1 TRBV7-9 CASSLSLGQGFSPLHF TGTGCCAGCAGCTTAAGTCTGGGACAGGGGTTTTCACCCCTCCACTTT
. TRBJ2-7 . TRBV7-9 CASSLPTDGEQYF TGTGCCAGCAGCTTACCAACCGATGGAGAGCAGTACTTC
. TRBJ2-4 . TRBV7-2 CASSLAGQVSTKNIQYF TGTGCCAGCAGCTTAGCTGGGCAGGTATCGACCAAAAACATTCAGTACTTC
. TRBJ2-4 . TRBV24-1 CATVLEAEYF TGTGCCACCGTCCTGGAAGCCGAGTACTTC
once TRBJ1-5 . TRBV7-2 CASSVMGSQPQHF TGTGCCAGCAGCGTCATGGGTAGTCAGCCCCAGCATTTT
. TRBJ2-3 TRBD1 TRBV7-9 CASSLTGAGADTQYF TGTGCCAGCAGCTTAACAGGGGCAGGGGCAGATACGCAGTATTTT
. TRBJ1-1 . TRBV5-1 CASSALGDTEAFF TGCGCCAGCAGCGCGTTGGGGGACACTGAAGCTTTCTTT
. TRBJ2-2 . TRBV18 CASSNRDPGELFF TGTGCCAGCTCGAACAGGGATCCCGGGGAGCTGTTTTTT